This T cell receptor (beta chain) emerged from a study of T-cell memory formation after mild COVID-19. Turning to the study itself: There were largely donor-specific TCR clusters.

This clonotype was recorded a few times. TCRdb ran MiXCR on the 5' RACE reads and lists one entry per CDR3 protein. The sample has about 190,000 distinct CDR3 sequences; 10% are singletons. V was trimmed by 4 bases and J by 8 bases, leaving 15 bases between them. The CDR3 runs to 14 residues. CDR1 and CDR2 from the germline V gene are SGHKS and YYEKEE (reference sequence). The sample was PBMCs or a T cell subset sorted from them (not recorded which). This TCR derives from a man aged 18 to 29 who had mild COVID-19 (a few samples of this study predate the infection). Cell type and time point are not known. The chain has TRBV5-5 and TRBJ1-4, with D unresolved. For the CDR3, the DNA is TGTGCCAGCAGCCCGGCCTGGCTGCGGGAAAAACTGTTTTTT. It translates to CASSPAWLREKLFF.